Shown below are 6 T cell receptor beta chains from a single sample sequenced in a study of T cell responses to AZD1222 COVID-19 vaccine (dated by TCRdb to about 2021). According to the study, the label for this sample's time point signals: baseline before first vaccination. The library relied on the immunoSEQ multiplex PCR assay. What TCRdb holds here is the immuneACCESS table cut down to in-frame rearrangements. Part of the clones is not present; checked against another copy, under half of the missing clones reflect an unresolved V gene, and the others are unexplained. The sample profile shows 150,000 to 200,000 clones; over 90% of them were found once. The leading ten clones occupy around 4.3% of the sample. The source was peripheral blood, collected on day 0 of AZD1222 vaccination. These receptors were obtained from an adult in good health.

The chain recombines TRBV19 with TRBJ2-2, with D unresolved. V was shortened by 3 bases and J by 6 bases, with 8 bases between the two germline ends. CDR3 length: 13 residues. Germline assignment: CDR1 LNHDA and CDR2 SQIVND (reference sequence). This chain's CDR3 is CASSIPLAGELFF. The CDR3 region has the DNA TGTGCCAGTAGTATCCCGTTAGCCGGGGAGCTGTTTTTT.

This clone was detected a few times. The chain combines TRBV10-2 with TRBJ2-7; unclear D gene. CDR1 is WSHSY, CDR2 SAAADI, per germline. The CDR3 is 13 amino acids. V lost 8 bases to trimming and J lost 2 bases, with 13 bases between them. For the CDR3, the DNA is TGCGCCAGCTCCCGAAGCATAACCTACGAGCAGTACTTC. Its translation: CASSRSITYEQYF.

This clone has a handful of counts. The rearrangement uses TRBV28 and TRBJ1-5, with D unclear. Germline V gene lookup returns CDR1 MDHEN and CDR2 SYDVKM. The CDR3 loop spans 12 amino acids. V was trimmed by 3 bases and J by 5 bases, leaving 5 bases between them. This CDR3 reads CASSLMHQPQHF. CDR3 nucleotides: TGTGCCAGCAGTTTGATGCATCAGCCCCAGCATTTT.

The chain combines TRBV4-1 with TRBJ2-7; 7 bases are shared with TRBD1. Germline V gives CDR1 MGHRA, CDR2 YSYEKL. V lost 3 bases, J lost 2 bases, and 4 bases stayed unmatched. The CDR3 consists of 14 residues. Written as DNA, the CDR3 is TGCGCCAGCAGCCACCCCGGGACAGCCTACGAGCAGTACTTC. This codes for CASSHPGTAYEQYF.

The chain is built from TRBV6-6 and TRBJ2-2; TRBD1 is a possible D gene (6 bases). CDR3 size: 18 residues. The V end lost 5 bases, the J end lost 0 bases, and 19 bases lay between the germline ends. Germline V gene lookup returns CDR1 MNHNY and CDR2 SVGAGI (reference sequence). The CDR3, as DNA: TGTGCCAGCAGTCTTCACTCAATGGACAGCGCGAACACCGGGGAGCTGTTTTTT. Translating it yields CASSLHSMDSANTGELFF.

The gene calls are TRBV3-1 (or the pseudogene TRBV3-2) and TRBJ2-7; 12 positions agree with TRBD1. Germline V lookup: CDR1 LGHDT, CDR2 YNNKEL (reference sequence). The trim removed 0 bases at V and 5 bases at J, leaving 2 bases unmatched. The CDR3 consists of 15 residues. As DNA, the CDR3 is TGTGCCAGCAGCCAAGATGGGACAGGGGGCGACGAGCAGTACTTC. Translating it yields CASSQDGTGGDEQYF.